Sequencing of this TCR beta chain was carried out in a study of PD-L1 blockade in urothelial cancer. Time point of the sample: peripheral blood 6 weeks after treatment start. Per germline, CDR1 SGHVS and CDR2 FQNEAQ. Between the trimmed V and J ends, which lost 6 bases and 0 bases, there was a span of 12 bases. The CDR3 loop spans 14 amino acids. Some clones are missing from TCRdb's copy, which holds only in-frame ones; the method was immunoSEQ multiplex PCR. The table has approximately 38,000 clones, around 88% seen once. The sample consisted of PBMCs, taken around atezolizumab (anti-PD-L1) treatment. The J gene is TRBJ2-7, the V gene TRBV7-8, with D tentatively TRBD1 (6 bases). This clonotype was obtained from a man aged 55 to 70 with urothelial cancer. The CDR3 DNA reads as TGTGCCAGCAGGGGAACAGGGAACTCCTACGAGCAGTACTTC. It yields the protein CASRGTGNSYEQYF. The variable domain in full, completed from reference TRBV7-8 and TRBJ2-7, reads GAGVSQSPRYKVAKRGQDVALRCDPISGHVSLFWYQQALGQGPEFLTYFQNEAQLDKSGLPSDRFFAERPEGSVSTLKIQRTQQEDSAVYLCASRGTGNSYEQYFGPGTRLTVT.